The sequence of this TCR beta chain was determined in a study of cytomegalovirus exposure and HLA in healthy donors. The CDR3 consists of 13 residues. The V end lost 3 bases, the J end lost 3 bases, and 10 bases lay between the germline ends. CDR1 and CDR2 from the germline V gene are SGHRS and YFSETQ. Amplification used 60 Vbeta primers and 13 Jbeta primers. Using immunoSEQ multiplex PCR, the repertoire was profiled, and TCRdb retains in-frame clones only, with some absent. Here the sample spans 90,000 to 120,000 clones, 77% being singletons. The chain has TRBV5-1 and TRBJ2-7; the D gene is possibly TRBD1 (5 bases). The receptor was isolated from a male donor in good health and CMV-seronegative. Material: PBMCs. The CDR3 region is CASSSDSIYEQYF. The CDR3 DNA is TGCGCCAGCAGCTCCGACAGCATCTACGAGCAGTACTTC.